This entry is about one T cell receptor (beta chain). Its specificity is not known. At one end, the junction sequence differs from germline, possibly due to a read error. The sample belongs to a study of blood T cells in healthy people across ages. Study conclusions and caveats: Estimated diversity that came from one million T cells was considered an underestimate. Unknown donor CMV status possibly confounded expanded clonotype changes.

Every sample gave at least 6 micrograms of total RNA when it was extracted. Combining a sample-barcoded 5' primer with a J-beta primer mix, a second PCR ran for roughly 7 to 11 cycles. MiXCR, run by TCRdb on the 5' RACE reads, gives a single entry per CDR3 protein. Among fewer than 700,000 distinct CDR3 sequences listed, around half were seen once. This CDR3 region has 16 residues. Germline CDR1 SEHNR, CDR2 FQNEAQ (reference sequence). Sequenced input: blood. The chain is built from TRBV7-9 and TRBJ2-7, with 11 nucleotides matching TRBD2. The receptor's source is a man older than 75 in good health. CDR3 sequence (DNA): TGTTCCAGCAGTGAAACGATTAGCGGGGGGGCGTATGAGCAGTACTTC. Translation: CSSSETISGGAYEQYF.